This T cell receptor (beta chain) is drawn from a study of cytomegalovirus exposure and HLA in healthy donors. Background on the study: A data release that came early held roughly 85 million unique TCRs from HLA-typed donors. Study-level points and caveats: Based on reports, TCR beta sequences accurately predicted HLA-A and HLA-B alleles for most subjects.

With respect to this clone: Its antigen remains unknown.

The PCR made use of 60 Vbeta and 13 Jbeta primers. The table came from immunoSEQ multiplex PCR; TCRdb's copy has only in-frame clones and leaves some out. Its listing shows 150,000 to 200,000 clones. Healthy bone marrow donors formed the donor group. Germline CDR1 reads SGHNT; CDR2 reads YENEEA. V shed 2 bases and J shed 8 bases, with 8 bases lying between them. The CDR3 runs to 12 residues. The sample was PBMCs. This TCR came from a man aged 25-40 years in good health and CMV-seronegative. The chain couples TRBV11-3 to TRBJ2-3; D remains unclear. The CDR3: CASSLLLSTQYF. Here the CDR3 DNA reads TGTGCCAGCAGCTTACTCCTAAGTACGCAGTATTTT.